This T cell receptor beta chain was captured in a study of blood T cell repertoires in COVID-19. Sequencing used immunoSEQ multiplex PCR; TCRdb keeps in-frame clones, though not all of them. The data show 400,000 to 550,000 clones, with approximately 90% seen just once and over 4% held by the top ten. The CDR3 extends over 17 amino acids. V was clipped by 0 bases and J by 8 bases; unmatched bases: 11. Germline CDR1 and CDR2: SGHRS and YFSETQ. The chain recombines TRBV5-1 with TRBJ1-4, with 9 bases aligning to TRBD1. Sequenced sample: peripheral blood. The source of this sequence is a woman in her 30s with acute or convalescent COVID-19. The CDR3 DNA reads as TGCGCCAGCAGCTTGGGCCCTTACAGGGGGCGAGAGGAAAAACTGTTTTTT. It is translated as CASSLGPYRGREEKLFF.